Each of the 17 T cell receptor beta chains below was sequenced from the same sample in a study of OX40 agonist ivuxolimab in advanced cancers. The table came from immunoSEQ multiplex PCR; TCRdb's copy has only in-frame clones and leaves some out. The table lists 70,000 to 80,000 clones, about 81% of them singletons. The sample in question was CD4+ or CD8+ T cells sorted from blood, obtained in a trial of the OX40 agonist ivuxolimab. These receptors originate from an adult with an advanced solid tumor such as melanoma, head and neck, liver or kidney cancer.

The V gene is TRBV15, the J gene TRBJ1-5; no clear D. This CDR3 spans 15 amino acids. Germline CDR1 reads LNHNV; CDR2 reads YYDKDF (reference sequence). The V end was cut by 0 bases, the J end by 0 bases, with 6 bases between. The CDR3 protein is CATSREGNSNQPQHF. CDR3 bases: TGTGCCACCAGCAGAGAAGGGAATAGCAATCAGCCCCAGCATTTT.

This clone appeared a single time. V usage is TRBV7-9 and J usage is TRBJ1-1, with 7 bases fitting TRBD1. Germline lookup yields CDR1 SEHNR and CDR2 FQNEAQ (reference sequence). The CDR3 totals 14 residues. V lost 5 bases and J lost 4; bases outside the gene matches: 7. Written as DNA, the CDR3 is TGTGCCAGCAGCCGACAGGGAGGGGTCACTGAAGCTTTCTTT. It encodes CASSRQGGVTEAFF.

In this sample, this clone turned up a few times. The V gene is TRBV6-5, the J gene TRBJ2-7, with TRBD2 identical over 13 bases. The V and J ends lost 6 bases and 4 bases, in that order; junction bases with no gene match: 6. The CDR3 has 15 amino acids. CDR1 and CDR2 (germline): MNHEY, SVGAGI. CDR3 DNA: TGTGCCAGCAGGACTAGCGGGGGGCCAAAATACGAGCAGTACTTC. This translates into CASRTSGGPKYEQYF.

The chain carries TRBV7-3 and TRBJ1-2, with 7 positions matching TRBD1. There are 15 residues in the CDR3. CDR1 is SGHTA, CDR2 FQGTGA, per germline. The trim removed 1 base at V and 6 bases at J, leaving 8 bases unmatched. CDR3 region: CASSLNGRGLDGYTF. CDR3 nucleotides: TGTGCCAGCAGCTTAAATGGCAGGGGGTTAGATGGCTACACCTTC.

The V call is TRBV7-2, the J call TRBJ1-1, with a tentative D call TRBD1 (6 bases). CDR3 size: 15 residues. Per the germline V gene, CDR1 is SGHTA and CDR2 is FQGNSA. V was trimmed by 2 bases and J by 1 base, leaving 11 bases between them. Here the CDR3 reads CASSLWGRGNTEAFF. In nucleotides, the CDR3 is TGTGCCAGCAGCTTATGGGGCAGGGGGAACACTGAAGCTTTCTTT. The full variable domain, completed using reference TRBV7-2 and TRBJ1-1, is GAGVSQSPSNKVTEKGKDVELRCDPISGHTALYWYRQSLGQGLEFLIYFQGNSAPDKSGLPSDRFSAERTGGSVSTLTIQRTQQEDSAVYLCASSLWGRGNTEAFFGQGTRLTVV.

J is TRBJ1-5 and V is TRBV5-5; the match to TRBD1 covers 8 bases. Germline CDR1 reads SGHKS; CDR2 reads YYEKEE (reference sequence). The CDR3 loop spans 15 amino acids. V was pared by 4 bases and J by 1 base, with 4 bases of the junction left unmatched. The CDR3 region has the DNA TGTGCCAGCAGCCCCCGGACAGGGAGCAATCAGCCCCAGCATTTT. It yields the protein CASSPRTGSNQPQHF. Variable domain in full (rest from reference TRBV5-5 and TRBJ1-5): DAGVTQSPTHLIKTRGQQVTLRCSPISGHKSVSWYQQVLGQGPQFIFQYYEKEERGRGNFPDRFSARQFPNYSSELNVNALLLGDSALYLCASSPRTGSNQPQHFGDGTRLSIL.

This clone was detected ten times or more. The chain combines TRBV2 with TRBJ1-1; 8 bases fit TRBD1. V dropped 11 bases and J dropped 6; count of bases not matched to a gene: 5. The CDR3 contains 11 residues. Germline V gives CDR1 SNHLY, CDR2 FYNNEI. The CDR3 sequence: CAASGGPEAFF. In DNA, the CDR3 is TGTGCCGCGTCAGGGGGCCCTGAAGCTTTCTTT.

V and J are TRBV29-1 and TRBJ2-4; TRBD2 matches at 8 bases. CDR3 length: 13 amino acids. Per germline, CDR1 SQVTM and CDR2 ANQGSEA. The V and J ends lost 6 bases and 6 bases, in that order; junction bases with no gene match: 7. CDR3 loop: CSVGTSGTNIQYF. DNA of the CDR3: TGCAGCGTCGGTACTAGCGGAACAAACATTCAGTACTTC.

The V gene is TRBV11-2, the J gene TRBJ2-3; 9 bases are shared with TRBD2. The CDR3 loop spans 18 amino acids. Germline trimming cut 1 base from V and 6 bases from J; bases unmatched to any gene: 14. The germline gives CDR1 SGHAT, CDR2 FQNNGV. CDR3 region: CASSLGVAGALRSDTQYF. Here the CDR3 DNA reads TGTGCCAGCAGCTTAGGGGTAGCGGGGGCCCTTAGGAGTGATACGCAGTATTTT.

This clone was seen a few times. The V call is TRBV30, the J call TRBJ1-1; D not certain. CDR1 is GTSNPN, CDR2 SVGIG, per germline (reference sequence). Trimming took off 0 bases at V and 1 base at J, with 3 bases between the two ends. This CDR3 is 12 amino acids long. The DNA of the CDR3 is TGTGCCTGGAGTGTACGGAACACTGAAGCTTTCTTT. Its protein product is CAWSVRNTEAFF.

The chain links TRBV6-1 to TRBJ1-2, with D unclear. The CDR3 spans 15 residues. The ends were cut back, 6 bases at V and 4 bases at J, with 18 bases in the middle. From germline, CDR1 is MNHNS and CDR2 SASEGT. CDR3 DNA sequence: TGTGCCAGCAGAGAGGAGGGCAGCCGCGTCTATGGCTACACCTTC. Amino acid sequence: CASREEGSRVYGYTF.

This clone was counted between two and nine times. V gene TRBV11-2 combines with J gene TRBJ1-6; D not certain. Trimming took 3 bases from V and 4 from J, leaving 7 bases between them. CDR3 length equals 14 residues. Germline V gene lookup returns CDR1 SGHAT and CDR2 FQNNGV. CDR3 DNA: TGTGCCAGCAGCTTGGGAGCATATAATTCACCCCTCCACTTT. Residues: CASSLGAYNSPLHF.

This clone showed up just once. The rearrangement uses TRBV18 and TRBJ1-1; the D gene is possibly TRBD1 (5 bases). CDR3 length: 15 residues. Germline CDR1 and CDR2: KGHSH and LQKENI. V lost 8 bases and J lost 3, with 19 bases in between. CDR3 coding DNA: TGTGCCAGCCGAGATCCCGGGGCCGGGGACACTGAAGCTTTCTTT. Translated, it gives CASRDPGAGDTEAFF.

This clone was picked up a small number of times. The J gene is TRBJ1-2, the V gene TRBV19; D may be TRBD1 (5 bases). The CDR3 covers 14 residues. The V gene's germline CDR1 is LNHDA and CDR2 SQIVND (reference sequence). Trimming left V 4 bases short and J 4 bases short, with 13 bases between. The CDR3, as DNA: TGTGCCAGTAGTAGAGACAGTCTTATCTATGGCTACACCTTC. This sequence encodes CASSRDSLIYGYTF.

The V call is TRBV7-6, the J call TRBJ2-7; no clear D gene. Germline CDR1 is SGHVS and CDR2 is FNYEAQ. The CDR3 has 11 residues. V lost 4 bases to trimming and J lost 6 bases, with 7 bases between them. CDR3 sequence: CASSYQSEQYF. The CDR3 region has the DNA TGTGCCAGCAGCTACCAATCCGAGCAGTACTTC. Looking up the rest from reference TRBV7-6 and TRBJ2-7 gives the full variable domain: GAGVSQSPRYKVTKRGQDVALRCDPISGHVSLYWYRQALGQGPEFLTYFNYEAQQDKSGLPNDRFSAERPEGSISTLTIQRTEQRDSAMYRCASSYQSEQYFGPGTRLTVT.

The chain couples TRBV5-6 to TRBJ1-4, with 7 bases aligning to TRBD1. The germline gives CDR1 SGHDT, CDR2 YYEEEE. With V trimmed by 3 bases and J by 6 bases, 5 bases remained unmatched. The CDR3 consists of 14 residues. As DNA, the CDR3 is TGTGCCAGCAGCTCACAGGGGATCGATGAAAAACTGTTTTTT. It codes for CASSSQGIDEKLFF. The complete variable domain, with remaining parts taken from reference TRBV5-6 and TRBJ1-4, reads DAGVTQSPTHLIKTRGQQVTLRCSPKSGHDTVSWYQQALGQGPQFIFQYYEEEERQRGNFPDRFSGHQFPNYSSELNVNALLLGDSALYLCASSSQGIDEKLFFGSGTQLSVL.

V gene TRBV5-1 combines with J gene TRBJ2-7, with a weak D call TRBD1 (6 bases). CDR3 length equals 13 residues. V dropped 7 bases and J dropped 4 bases, with 15 bases sitting between them. Per germline, CDR1 SGHRS and CDR2 YFSETQ. The CDR3 coding sequence is TGCGCCAGCGCACAGGGTGATGGATACGAGCAGTACTTC. The encoded protein is CASAQGDGYEQYF.